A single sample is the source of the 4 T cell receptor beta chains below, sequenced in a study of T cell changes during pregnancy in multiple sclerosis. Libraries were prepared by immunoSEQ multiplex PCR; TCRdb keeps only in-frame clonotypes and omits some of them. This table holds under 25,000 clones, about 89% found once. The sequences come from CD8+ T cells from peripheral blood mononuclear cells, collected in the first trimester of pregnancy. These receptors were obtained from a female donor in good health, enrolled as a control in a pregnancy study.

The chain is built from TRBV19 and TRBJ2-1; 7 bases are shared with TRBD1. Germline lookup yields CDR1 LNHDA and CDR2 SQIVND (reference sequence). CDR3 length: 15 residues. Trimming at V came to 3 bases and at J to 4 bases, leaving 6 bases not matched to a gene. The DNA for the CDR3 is TGTGCCAGTAGTATCGTCAGGGGGATTTACAATGAGCAGTTCTTC. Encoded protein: CASSIVRGIYNEQFF. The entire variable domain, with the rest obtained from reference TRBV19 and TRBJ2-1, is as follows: DGGITQSPKYLFRKEGQNVTLSCEQNLNHDAMYWYRQDPGQGLRLIYYSQIVNDFQKGDIAEGYSVSREKKESFPLTVTSAQKNPTAFYLCASSIVRGIYNEQFFGPGTRLTVL.

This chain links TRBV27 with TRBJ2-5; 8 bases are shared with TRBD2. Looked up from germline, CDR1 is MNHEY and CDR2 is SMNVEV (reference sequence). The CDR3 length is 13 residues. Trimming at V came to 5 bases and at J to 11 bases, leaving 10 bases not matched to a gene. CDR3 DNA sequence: TGTGCCAGCAGTCCAACCGGGACTAGTGAGCAGTACTTC. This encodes CASSPTGTSEQYF.

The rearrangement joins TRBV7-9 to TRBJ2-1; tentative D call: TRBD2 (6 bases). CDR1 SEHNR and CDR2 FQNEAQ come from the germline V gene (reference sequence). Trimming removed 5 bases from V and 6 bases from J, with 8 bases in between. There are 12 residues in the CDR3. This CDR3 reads CASSQTSNEQFF. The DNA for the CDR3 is TGTGCCAGCAGCCAGACTAGCAATGAGCAGTTCTTC.

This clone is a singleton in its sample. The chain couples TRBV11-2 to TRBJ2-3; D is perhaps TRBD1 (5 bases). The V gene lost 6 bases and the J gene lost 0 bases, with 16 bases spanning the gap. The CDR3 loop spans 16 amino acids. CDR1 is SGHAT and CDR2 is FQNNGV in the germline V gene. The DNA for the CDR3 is TGTGCCAGCAGGCAAATCAGGGCTGCTAGCACAGATACGCAGTATTTT. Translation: CASRQIRAASTDTQYF.